These T cell receptor beta chains were read from a single sample in a study of T cell changes during pregnancy in multiple sclerosis. The method was immunoSEQ multiplex PCR; TCRdb's version includes in-frame clones alone and lacks a portion of them. The table lists tens of thousands of clones, roughly 93% of them singletons. The source was CD4+ T cells from peripheral blood mononuclear cells, collected in the second trimester of pregnancy. The receptors come from a female donor with multiple sclerosis, enrolled in a pregnancy study. The CDR3 runs from the conserved cysteine through the conserved F or W. The order of the fields is CDR3 DNA, CDR3 protein, J gene, clone size, V gene, D gene. A D gene is named only where the DNA matches it firmly. Clone size, where shown, is once, few, many, or a class for clones that have expanded.

CDR3 DNA: TGCAGCGTTGGACGGGGGAAAGGCCTTGGCATTCAGTACTTC; CDR3 protein: CSVGRGKGLGIQYF; J gene: TRBJ2-4; clone size: -; V gene: TRBV29-1; D gene: -
CDR3 DNA: TGCGCCAGCACCTGGTTTGTAGCGGGCTCCACAGATACGCAGTATTTT; CDR3 protein: CASTWFVAGSTDTQYF; J gene: TRBJ2-3; clone size: -; V gene: TRBV4-1; D gene: TRBD2
CDR3 DNA: TGTGCCAGTAGTGTGGACGGGGATAGCAATCAGCCCCAGCATTTT; CDR3 protein: CASSVDGDSNQPQHF; J gene: TRBJ1-5; clone size: -; V gene: TRBV19; D gene: -
CDR3 DNA: TGTGCCAGCAGTACGACCCGGGACAGGGATCATTCACCCCTCCACTTT; CDR3 protein: CASSTTRDRDHSPLHF; J gene: TRBJ1-6; clone size: -; V gene: TRBV6-6; D gene: TRBD1
CDR3 DNA: TGTGCCAGCAGGGGTCTCTCCGGGACACTCTACGAGCAGTACTTC; CDR3 protein: CASRGLSGTLYEQYF; J gene: TRBJ2-7; clone size: -; V gene: TRBV6-1; D gene: -
CDR3 DNA: TGTGCCAGCAGTGAAGCGGGTAGGAGGGATCGAAACTATGGCTACACCTTC; CDR3 protein: CASSEAGRRDRNYGYTF; J gene: TRBJ1-2; clone size: -; V gene: TRBV2; D gene: -
CDR3 DNA: TGTGCCAGCAGCTTGTCCAAGGGACTAGCGGGAGGAGGCGATGAGCAGTTCTTC; CDR3 protein: CASSLSKGLAGGGDEQFF; J gene: TRBJ2-1; clone size: -; V gene: TRBV13; D gene: TRBD2
CDR3 DNA: TGTGCCAGCAGTTTCCCCTTGCAACCGGGGAAGGTTGGAAACACCATATATTTT; CDR3 protein: CASSFPLQPGKVGNTIYF; J gene: TRBJ1-3; clone size: few; V gene: TRBV28; D gene: -
CDR3 DNA: TGTGCCAGCAGTTTACGACCAGGGATAAGTCGGACTGAAGCTTTCTTT; CDR3 protein: CASSLRPGISRTEAFF; J gene: TRBJ1-1; clone size: -; V gene: TRBV27; D gene: -
CDR3 DNA: TGCGCCAGCAGCTTGGCTTCTTCAAAGAGGACTGAAGCTTTCTTT; CDR3 protein: CASSLASSKRTEAFF; J gene: TRBJ1-1; clone size: -; V gene: TRBV5-1; D gene: -
CDR3 DNA: TGTGCCACCGCGGGACCCTATAATTCACCCCTCCACTTT; CDR3 protein: CATAGPYNSPLHF; J gene: TRBJ1-6; clone size: -; V gene: TRBV2; D gene: -
CDR3 DNA: TGTGCCAGCAGCTTGGACAGGGGAGGGACTGAAGCTTTCTTT; CDR3 protein: CASSLDRGGTEAFF; J gene: TRBJ1-1; clone size: -; V gene: TRBV7-2; D gene: TRBD1
CDR3 DNA: TGCGCCAGCAGCTTGGTAGGTTATAGCGAAGAGACCCAGTACTTC; CDR3 protein: CASSLVGYSEETQYF; J gene: TRBJ2-5; clone size: -; V gene: TRBV5-1; D gene: -
CDR3 DNA: TGTGCCAGCTCCCCTAGGGACAGGGTAAACACTGAAGCTTTCTTT; CDR3 protein: CASSPRDRVNTEAFF; J gene: TRBJ1-1; clone size: -; V gene: TRBV18; D gene: TRBD1
CDR3 DNA: TGTGCCAGCAGCTGGGGGGACCAGCCCCAGCATTTT; CDR3 protein: CASSWGDQPQHF; J gene: TRBJ1-5; clone size: -; V gene: TRBV7-9; D gene: -
CDR3 DNA: TGTGCCAGTAGTATATCGGAACAGGGGACCTACGAGCAGTACTTC; CDR3 protein: CASSISEQGTYEQYF; J gene: TRBJ2-7; clone size: -; V gene: TRBV19; D gene: TRBD1
CDR3 DNA: TGTGCCAGCAGCGTAGGACAGGGGTTGAGAAACACCATATATTTT; CDR3 protein: CASSVGQGLRNTIYF; J gene: TRBJ1-3; clone size: once; V gene: TRBV9; D gene: TRBD1
CDR3 DNA: TGTGCCAGCAGCAAAAGTACCGGGACAGACAATCAGCCCCAGCATTTT; CDR3 protein: CASSKSTGTDNQPQHF; J gene: TRBJ1-5; clone size: -; V gene: TRBV6-6; D gene: TRBD1
CDR3 DNA: TGCAGCGTTGGGACAGTCGACTCTGGGGCCAACGTCCTGACTTTC; CDR3 protein: CSVGTVDSGANVLTF; J gene: TRBJ2-6; clone size: -; V gene: TRBV29-1; D gene: -
CDR3 DNA: TGTGCCAGCTCACCACGGCTCGGGGTTTTGGCTGAAGCTTTCTTT; CDR3 protein: CASSPRLGVLAEAFF; J gene: TRBJ1-1; clone size: -; V gene: TRBV18; D gene: -
CDR3 DNA: TGTGCCAGCAGCAGACAGGGAAGCGGGAGCACAGATACGCAGTATTTT; CDR3 protein: CASSRQGSGSTDTQYF; J gene: TRBJ2-3; clone size: -; V gene: TRBV27; D gene: -
CDR3 DNA: TGTGCCAGCAGTTTTACAGGGGTTTCCTATGGCTACACCTTC; CDR3 protein: CASSFTGVSYGYTF; J gene: TRBJ1-2; clone size: -; V gene: TRBV6-6; D gene: TRBD1
CDR3 DNA: TGCGCCAGCAGCTTTAGCCAGGGGGTGAACACTGAAGCTTTCTTT; CDR3 protein: CASSFSQGVNTEAFF; J gene: TRBJ1-1; clone size: -; V gene: TRBV5-1; D gene: TRBD1
CDR3 DNA: TGTGCCAGTAGTATTATAGGACAATCAAATCAGCCCCAGCATTTT; CDR3 protein: CASSIIGQSNQPQHF; J gene: TRBJ1-5; clone size: -; V gene: TRBV19; D gene: -
CDR3 DNA: TGCGCCAGCAGCCTAGCCCCCGGGACAGGGTTAGGCTACACCTTC; CDR3 protein: CASSLAPGTGLGYTF; J gene: TRBJ1-2; clone size: -; V gene: TRBV5-1; D gene: TRBD1
CDR3 DNA: TGTGCCAGCAGCCCAACAGGGGGCGGTAATACCCGTGGGACCTACGAGCAGTACTTC; CDR3 protein: CASSPTGGGNTRGTYEQYF; J gene: TRBJ2-7; clone size: once; V gene: TRBV9; D gene: TRBD1
CDR3 DNA: TGCGCCAGCAGCTTGGACCGGGGGGCTGAAGCTTTCTTT; CDR3 protein: CASSLDRGAEAFF; J gene: TRBJ1-1; clone size: once; V gene: TRBV5-1; D gene: -
CDR3 DNA: TGTGCCAGCTCAATCGCGGATAGCTCCTACGAGCAGTACTTC; CDR3 protein: CASSIADSSYEQYF; J gene: TRBJ2-7; clone size: -; V gene: TRBV18; D gene: -
CDR3 DNA: TGTGCCAGTAGTATATATGTGGGACTAGTTACTGGGGCCAACGTCCTGACTTTC; CDR3 protein: CASSIYVGLVTGANVLTF; J gene: TRBJ2-6; clone size: -; V gene: TRBV19; D gene: TRBD2
CDR3 DNA: TGTGCCAGCAGGCGGGAAAGTGGGTACAATGAGCAGTTCTTC; CDR3 protein: CASRRESGYNEQFF; J gene: TRBJ2-1; clone size: -; V gene: TRBV7-6; D gene: -
CDR3 DNA: TGTGCCAGCAGCCTATCCACAGGGGGGCATGAAAAACTGTTTTTT; CDR3 protein: CASSLSTGGHEKLFF; J gene: TRBJ1-4; clone size: -; V gene: TRBV7-2; D gene: TRBD1
CDR3 DNA: TGTGCCAGCAGTTGGTCGACAGGGAGAAACACTGAAGCTTTCTTT; CDR3 protein: CASSWSTGRNTEAFF; J gene: TRBJ1-1; clone size: -; V gene: TRBV6-5; D gene: TRBD1
CDR3 DNA: TGCAGCACCCTCAGAACAGGGAATATTGGCTACACCTTC; CDR3 protein: CSTLRTGNIGYTF; J gene: TRBJ1-2; clone size: -; V gene: TRBV29-1; D gene: -
CDR3 DNA: TGCAGCGCCCAGGGAATGGGAGGCTACACCTTC; CDR3 protein: CSAQGMGGYTF; J gene: TRBJ1-2; clone size: -; V gene: TRBV29-1; D gene: -
CDR3 DNA: TGCGCCAGCAGCCAAGAAGGACGGACTAGCGGGCTCACAGATACGCAGTATTTT; CDR3 protein: CASSQEGRTSGLTDTQYF; J gene: TRBJ2-3; clone size: medium-sized; V gene: TRBV4-1; D gene: TRBD2
CDR3 DNA: TGTGCCTCTAGTACGGAGGAGACCCAGTACTTC; CDR3 protein: CASSTEETQYF; J gene: TRBJ2-5; clone size: -; V gene: TRBV30; D gene: -
CDR3 DNA: TGTGCCAGTAATGGACTAGCGGGGGATACGCAGTATTTT; CDR3 protein: CASNGLAGDTQYF; J gene: TRBJ2-3; clone size: few; V gene: TRBV19; D gene: TRBD2
CDR3 DNA: TGTGCCAGCTCTTCCGGGGAGTACACTGAAGCTTTCTTT; CDR3 protein: CASSSGEYTEAFF; J gene: TRBJ1-1; clone size: -; V gene: TRBV4-2; D gene: -
CDR3 DNA: TGTGCCAGCAGTTTGGGCAGGGCAGGGGAGACCCAGTACTTC; CDR3 protein: CASSLGRAGETQYF; J gene: TRBJ2-5; clone size: -; V gene: TRBV27; D gene: -
CDR3 DNA: TGTGCCAGCAGCGGGGGACAGGGTCGACACACCATATATTTT; CDR3 protein: CASSGGQGRHTIYF; J gene: TRBJ1-3; clone size: -; V gene: TRBV9; D gene: TRBD1
CDR3 DNA: TGTGCCTCTCGTAAGGAGGGTTTCTCTGGGGCCAACGTCCTGACTTTC; CDR3 protein: CASRKEGFSGANVLTF; J gene: TRBJ2-6; clone size: -; V gene: TRBV10-3; D gene: -
CDR3 DNA: TGCGCCAGCAGCCAAACTGAGTCGGTCTCCTACGAGCAGTACTTC; CDR3 protein: CASSQTESVSYEQYF; J gene: TRBJ2-7; clone size: -; V gene: TRBV4-3; D gene: -
CDR3 DNA: TGTGCCAGCAGCTTAAGCCCTGATGCCAAAAACATTCAGTACTTC; CDR3 protein: CASSLSPDAKNIQYF; J gene: TRBJ2-4; clone size: once; V gene: TRBV11-2; D gene: -
CDR3 DNA: TGTGCCAGCAGTCCGAGGGGGGGAGATACGCAGTATTTT; CDR3 protein: CASSPRGGDTQYF; J gene: TRBJ2-3; clone size: -; V gene: TRBV27; D gene: -
CDR3 DNA: TGTGCCAGCTCACCTACGACAGGGTTGAGGGACACTGAAGCTTTCTTT; CDR3 protein: CASSPTTGLRDTEAFF; J gene: TRBJ1-1; clone size: -; V gene: TRBV18; D gene: TRBD1
CDR3 DNA: TGTGCCAGCAGCCTGCCGGGGGGCCCTACGCAGTATTTT; CDR3 protein: CASSLPGGPTQYF; J gene: TRBJ2-3; clone size: once; V gene: TRBV5-4; D gene: -
CDR3 DNA: TGTGCCAGCAACGACGTGAACCGGGACACCATATATTTT; CDR3 protein: CASNDVNRDTIYF; J gene: TRBJ1-3; clone size: -; V gene: TRBV6-6; D gene: -
CDR3 DNA: TGTGCCAGCAGCGTGGGCGCCTCTGGGGCCAACGTCCTGACTTTC; CDR3 protein: CASSVGASGANVLTF; J gene: TRBJ2-6; clone size: -; V gene: TRBV9; D gene: -
CDR3 DNA: TGTGCCAGCAGCCTAACTGGGAGCTCCTACGAGCAGTACTTC; CDR3 protein: CASSLTGSSYEQYF; J gene: TRBJ2-7; clone size: -; V gene: TRBV28; D gene: -
CDR3 DNA: TGTGCCAGCACCCCAGGGGGACTCTCTGGAAACACCATATATTTT; CDR3 protein: CASTPGGLSGNTIYF; J gene: TRBJ1-3; clone size: -; V gene: TRBV7-8; D gene: TRBD1
CDR3 DNA: TGTGCCAGCAGTGAAGGGCTTAGGCTAGCAGGGCAGTTCTTC; CDR3 protein: CASSEGLRLAGQFF; J gene: TRBJ2-1; clone size: -; V gene: TRBV25-1; D gene: -
CDR3 DNA: TGTGCCAGTAGTCCCGACAGGGGCACTGAAGCTTTCTTT; CDR3 protein: CASSPDRGTEAFF; J gene: TRBJ1-1; clone size: -; V gene: TRBV19; D gene: TRBD1
CDR3 DNA: TGTGCCAGCAGCACTTGCGGCCTTGTCTATGGCTACACCTTC; CDR3 protein: CASSTCGLVYGYTF; J gene: TRBJ1-2; clone size: -; V gene: TRBV21-1; D gene: -
CDR3 DNA: TGTGCCAGCAGTGACTCCCCCCCCTGGAGTAGCGGGCCTCAAGAGACCCAGTACTTC; CDR3 protein: CASSDSPPWSSGPQETQYF; J gene: TRBJ2-5; clone size: -; V gene: TRBV6-4; D gene: TRBD2
CDR3 DNA: TGTGCCAGCAGTGAGGGCAGGGGCGATGAAGCTTTCTTT; CDR3 protein: CASSEGRGDEAFF; J gene: TRBJ1-1; clone size: -; V gene: TRBV2; D gene: -
CDR3 DNA: TGTGCCAGCAGCCCCTCTTTCGGCACTGAAGCTTTCTTT; CDR3 protein: CASSPSFGTEAFF; J gene: TRBJ1-1; clone size: once; V gene: TRBV7-9; D gene: -
CDR3 DNA: TGCAGCGTTGATACAGGGGGCGAGGAGACCCAGTACTTC; CDR3 protein: CSVDTGGEETQYF; J gene: TRBJ2-5; clone size: -; V gene: TRBV29-1; D gene: TRBD1
CDR3 DNA: TGCGCCAGCAGCAAAACAGGGAATCCTTACAATGAGCAGTTCTTC; CDR3 protein: CASSKTGNPYNEQFF; J gene: TRBJ2-1; clone size: -; V gene: TRBV5-1; D gene: -
CDR3 DNA: TGTGCCAGCAGTGGTGCGGTTCTGAATTCACCCCTCCACTTT; CDR3 protein: CASSGAVLNSPLHF; J gene: TRBJ1-6; clone size: -; V gene: TRBV2; D gene: -
CDR3 DNA: TGCGCCAGCAGCTTGGTCGGACAGGGGGCTAGGCCCTCCTACAATGAGCAGTTCTTC; CDR3 protein: CASSLVGQGARPSYNEQFF; J gene: TRBJ2-1; clone size: -; V gene: TRBV5-1; D gene: TRBD1